The present TCR beta chain was sequenced within a study of human versus mouse CDR3 diversity and MHC coevolution. About the study: Reported immunoSEQ sensitivity was one in 200,000 T cells, with reduced amplification bias.

The study's findings and limits: Among all groups, most of the three human donors showed least clonal inequality.

A note on this clone: No antigen is known for it.

Naive CD4 T cells were sorted as CD45RO-negative, CD62L-positive. The V gene lost 0 bases and the J gene lost 6 bases, with 8 bases spanning the gap. This CDR3 is built from 13 residues. The germline gives CDR1 SGHTA, CDR2 FQGTGA. The method was immunoSEQ multiplex PCR; TCRdb's version includes in-frame clones alone and lacks a portion of them. This table has some 82,000 clones, 93% appearing once. The receptor was derived from a person between 25 and 75 years old in good health. V and J are TRBV7-3 and TRBJ1-1; no reliable D call. The source material was naive CD4+ T cells from blood. Stated subset: CD45RO-negative CD62L-positive naive CD4 T cells. As DNA, the CDR3 is TGTGCCAGCAGCTTAACGAGCGGGTCTGAAGCTTTCTTT. It codes for CASSLTSGSEAFF.